This TCR beta chain originates from a study of OX40 agonist ivuxolimab in advanced cancers. Looked up from germline, CDR1 is MNHNY and CDR2 is SVGAGI (reference sequence). V lost 6 bases and J lost 1; bases outside the gene matches: 0. The CDR3 has 12 residues. Sequenced by immunoSEQ multiplex PCR; TCRdb stores in-frame clones only, minus some. The sample shows about 68,000 clones, 84% of them seen only once. Sequencing was performed on CD4+ or CD8+ T cells sorted from blood, taken in a trial of the OX40 agonist ivuxolimab. The sequence was collected from an adult with an advanced solid tumor such as melanoma, head and neck, liver or kidney cancer. The chain carries TRBV6-6 and TRBJ2-7; 7 positions agree with TRBD1. DNA for the CDR3: TGTGCCAGCAGGGGACAGTCCTACGAGCAGTACTTC. Its translation: CASRGQSYEQYF.